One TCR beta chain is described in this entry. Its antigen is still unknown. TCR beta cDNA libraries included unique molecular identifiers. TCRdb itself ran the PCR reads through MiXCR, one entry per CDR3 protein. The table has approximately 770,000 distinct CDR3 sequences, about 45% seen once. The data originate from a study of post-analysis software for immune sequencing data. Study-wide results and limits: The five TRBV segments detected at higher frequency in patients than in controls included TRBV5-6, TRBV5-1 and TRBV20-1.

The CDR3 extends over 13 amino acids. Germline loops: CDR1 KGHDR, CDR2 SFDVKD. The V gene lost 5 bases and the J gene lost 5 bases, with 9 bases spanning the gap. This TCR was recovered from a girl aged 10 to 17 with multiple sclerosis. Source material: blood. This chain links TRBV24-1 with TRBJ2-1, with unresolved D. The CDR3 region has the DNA TGTGCCACCAGTGGGTGGACCGACAATGAGCAGTTCTTC. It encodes CATSGWTDNEQFF.